These 14 T cell receptor beta chains originate from one sample sequenced in a study of shared clonotypes between healthy human individuals. Generated by immunoSEQ multiplex PCR, the TCRdb table keeps only in-frame clones and is missing some. This sample has some 2,000,000 clones; almost 96% occur once, and the top ten carry 0.13%. Sequencing input: naive CD4+ T cells sorted from blood. This sample's subset: CD45RA+ positively selected. The receptors originated from a man between 18 and 29 years old in good health.

This chain links TRBV6-1 with TRBJ1-5; no reliable D call. The germline gives CDR1 MNHNS, CDR2 SASEGT. The CDR3 consists of 14 residues. Deletions cut 4 bases from V and 2 bases from J, with 9 bases between. CDR3 sequence (DNA): TGTGCCAGCAGTGTAAGGATTGGCAATCAGCCCCAGCATTTT. It codes for CASSVRIGNQPQHF.

The chain employs TRBV19 and TRBJ1-5; D remains unclear. The CDR3 sequence is 14 residues long. CDR1 LNHDA and CDR2 SQIVND come from the germline V gene (reference sequence). V was shortened by 3 bases and J by 5 bases, with 11 bases between the two germline ends. CDR3 coding DNA: TGTGCCAGTAGTATTTCTCCCGGGTATCAGCCCCAGCATTTT. It translates to CASSISPGYQPQHF.

V gene TRBV27 combines with J gene TRBJ1-5, with no clear D. Trimming stripped 6 bases from V and 6 bases from J, with 12 bases between. This CDR3 is 13 amino acids long. Germline V lookup: CDR1 MNHEY, CDR2 SMNVEV (reference sequence). CDR3 nucleotides: TGTGCCAGCAGGTTGGCCCTTTCTCAGCCCCAGCATTTT. Its protein is CASRLALSQPQHF.

This clone was seen only once. The gene calls are TRBV5-4 and TRBJ1-1; D is ambiguous. V was clipped by 3 bases and J by 6 bases, with 12 bases between them. CDR3 length: 13 residues. CDR1 is SGHNT, CDR2 YYREEE, per germline (reference sequence). The CDR3 is CASSWDFNAEAFF. DNA of the CDR3: TGTGCCAGCAGCTGGGATTTTAACGCTGAAGCTTTCTTT.

The J gene is TRBJ2-7, the V gene TRBV5-5; 8 bases line up with TRBD2. The CDR3 is 14 amino acids. V gave up 1 base and J gave up 1 base; unmatched junction bases: 1. Germline CDR1 SGHKS, CDR2 YYEKEE (reference sequence). The CDR3 region has the DNA TGTGCCAGCAGCTTGTTAGCGGGATCCTACGAGCAGTACTTC. It codes for CASSLLAGSYEQYF.

The chain combines TRBV5-6 with TRBJ1-5; the D is unclear. CDR1 SGHDT and CDR2 YYEEEE come from the germline V gene. CDR3 length: 16 amino acids. V shed 4 bases and J shed 0 bases, with 14 bases lying between them. In nucleotides, the CDR3 is TGTGCCAGCAGCAGGACGGAATCGTATAGCAATCAGCCCCAGCATTTT. Amino acid sequence: CASSRTESYSNQPQHF.

Notes on this clone: Different DNA sequences within this sample yield the same CDR3. The gene calls are TRBV9 and TRBJ1-3; perhaps TRBD1 as D (5 bases). V was shortened by 0 bases and J by 0 bases, with 10 bases between the two germline ends. The CDR3 sequence is 16 residues long. CDR1 is SGDLS and CDR2 is YYNGEE in the germline V gene. The CDR3 nucleotides are TGTGCCAGCAGCGTAGGAACAGGTAGCTCTGGAAACACCATATATTTT. Protein product: CASSVGTGSSGNTIYF.

This chain links TRBV2 with TRBJ1-2, with 10 bases aligning to TRBD1. This CDR3 comprises 15 residues. V shed 8 bases and J 6 bases; nucleotides not matched to a gene: 12. Germline CDR1 reads SNHLY; CDR2 reads FYNNEI. CDR3 region: CASRPSGQGNDGYTF. The DNA of the CDR3 is TGTGCCAGCCGGCCGTCGGGACAGGGGAACGATGGCTACACCTTC.

V and J are TRBV29-1 and TRBJ2-1; 8 nucleotides match TRBD1. Losses at the gene ends were 3 bases for V and 6 bases for J; bases not matched to a gene: 1. CDR3 length: 12 amino acids. Germline V gene data show CDR1 as SQVTM and CDR2 as ANQGSEA. CDR3 in DNA: TGCAGCGTTGATACAGGGGGCAATGAGCAGTTCTTC. Translated, it gives CSVDTGGNEQFF.

The chain employs TRBV7-9 and TRBJ2-5; maybe TRBD2 (6 bases). V lost 7 bases and J 4 bases, leaving 13 bases between the germline ends. This CDR3 is 13 amino acids long. Germline lookup yields CDR1 SEHNR and CDR2 FQNEAQ (reference sequence). In DNA form, the CDR3 reads TGTGCCAGCAAGGGCGGGGTGGTAGAGACCCAGTACTTC. It encodes CASKGGVVETQYF.

The chain employs TRBV25-1 and TRBJ2-2; no reliable D call. V lost 4 bases and J 6 bases, leaving 3 bases between the germline ends. The CDR3 runs to 11 residues. Germline assignment: CDR1 MGHDK and CDR2 SYGVNS. The CDR3, as DNA: TGTGCCAGCAGTGGATCCGGGGAGCTGTTTTTT. Its protein is CASSGSGELFF.

The V call is TRBV5-1, the J call TRBJ2-5; 13 bases match TRBD2. The CDR3 totals 17 residues. The germline CDR1 and CDR2 sequences are SGHRS and YFSETQ. V shed 3 bases and J 2 bases; nucleotides not matched to a gene: 7. The CDR3 spells CASSYRTSGGVQETQYF. In DNA form, the CDR3 reads TGCGCCAGCAGCTACAGGACTAGCGGGGGAGTGCAAGAGACCCAGTACTTC.

The chain is built from TRBV11-2 and TRBJ2-7; 9 positions match TRBD1. The CDR3 runs to 15 residues. CDR1 and CDR2 (germline): SGHAT, FQNNGV. The junction had 4 bases not matched to a gene; V was cut back by 3 bases and J by 1 base. The CDR3 region has the DNA TGTGCCAGCAGCTTCCCGACAGGGGGGTCCTACGAGCAGTACTTC. This codes for CASSFPTGGSYEQYF.

V and J are TRBV5-6 and TRBJ2-1, with D maybe TRBD2 (5 bases). The CDR3 spans 15 residues. Between the trimmed V and J ends, which lost 0 bases and 0 bases, there was a span of 7 bases. Germline CDR1 reads SGHDT; CDR2 reads YYEEEE. CDR3 in DNA: TGTGCCAGCAGCTTGGGTGGGAGCTCCTACAATGAGCAGTTCTTC. This translates into CASSLGGSSYNEQFF.